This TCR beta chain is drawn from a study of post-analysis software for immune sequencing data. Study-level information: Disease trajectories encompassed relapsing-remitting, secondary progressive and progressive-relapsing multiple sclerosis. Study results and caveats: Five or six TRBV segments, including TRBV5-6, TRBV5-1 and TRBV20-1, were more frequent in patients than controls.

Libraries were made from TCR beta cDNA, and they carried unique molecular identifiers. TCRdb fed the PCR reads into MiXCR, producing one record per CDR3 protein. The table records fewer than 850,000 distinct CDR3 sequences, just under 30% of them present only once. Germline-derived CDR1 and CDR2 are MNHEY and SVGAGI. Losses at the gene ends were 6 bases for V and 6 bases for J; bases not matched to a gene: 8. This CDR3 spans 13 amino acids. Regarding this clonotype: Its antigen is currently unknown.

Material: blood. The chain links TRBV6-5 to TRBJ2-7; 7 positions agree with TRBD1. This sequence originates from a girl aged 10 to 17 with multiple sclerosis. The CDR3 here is CASRVDRVAEQYF. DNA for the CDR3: TGTGCCAGCAGGGTAGACAGGGTTGCCGAGCAGTACTTC.